Reported below is one T cell receptor (beta chain). Its antigen is currently unknown. These data come from a study of STAT3 mutations in large granular lymphocyte leukemia. Study outcomes and limitations: Every T-LGLL patient had at least one immunodominant TCRbeta clonotype.

In germline, CDR1 is KGHSH, CDR2 LQKENI. The ends lost 1 base at V and 5 bases at J; junction bases unmatched: 4. The CDR3 has 15 residues. Produced via immunoSEQ multiplex PCR; TCRdb's table is partial and in-frame only. The data show 25,000 to 30,000 clones, 60% to 85% seen once. The chain couples TRBV18 to TRBJ2-5; TRBD1 aligns across 10 bases. The TCR originated in a woman aged 50 to 60 with T-cell large granular lymphocyte leukemia. Some clones in this sample may be carry-over from other donors' samples. Sample: peripheral blood mononuclear cells. CDR3 sequence reads: CASSPRQGARETQYF. The CDR3 bases are TGTGCCAGCTCACCACGACAGGGGGCGCGGGAGACCCAGTACTTC.